This T cell receptor (beta chain) came from a study of long-term antiretroviral therapy in people with HIV. Study-wide results and limits: Repertoires with HIV possessed tighter CDR3 length spans than those of controls. Even long-term ART left TRB diversity below transplant donor controls, despite gains. Blood obtained between 2004 and 2017 may reflect older ART regimens.

From germline, CDR1 is SEHNR and CDR2 FQNEAQ (reference sequence). The CDR3 consists of 15 residues. With 5 bases removed from V and 5 bases from J, the gap between germline ends came to 18 bases. This clone has only a few counts. The antigen is not known. Survey-level resolution applied to immunoSEQ assay v3.0. This table comes from immunoSEQ multiplex PCR, and its TCRdb copy is limited to in-frame clones, with some not included. Among about 18,000 clones listed, 91% were seen once. In each sample, roughly 1-10 million cryopreserved PBMC were present before DNA extraction. This sample comprised unsorted PBMCs, obtained 3 years after starting antiretroviral therapy. The gene calls are TRBV7-9 and TRBJ1-2, with a weak D call TRBD1 (6 bases). The clonotype comes from a middle-aged man with HIV. CDR3 loop: CASSDPVTGLYGYTF. CDR3 nucleotides: TGTGCCAGCAGCGACCCCGTGACAGGACTATATGGCTACACCTTC.